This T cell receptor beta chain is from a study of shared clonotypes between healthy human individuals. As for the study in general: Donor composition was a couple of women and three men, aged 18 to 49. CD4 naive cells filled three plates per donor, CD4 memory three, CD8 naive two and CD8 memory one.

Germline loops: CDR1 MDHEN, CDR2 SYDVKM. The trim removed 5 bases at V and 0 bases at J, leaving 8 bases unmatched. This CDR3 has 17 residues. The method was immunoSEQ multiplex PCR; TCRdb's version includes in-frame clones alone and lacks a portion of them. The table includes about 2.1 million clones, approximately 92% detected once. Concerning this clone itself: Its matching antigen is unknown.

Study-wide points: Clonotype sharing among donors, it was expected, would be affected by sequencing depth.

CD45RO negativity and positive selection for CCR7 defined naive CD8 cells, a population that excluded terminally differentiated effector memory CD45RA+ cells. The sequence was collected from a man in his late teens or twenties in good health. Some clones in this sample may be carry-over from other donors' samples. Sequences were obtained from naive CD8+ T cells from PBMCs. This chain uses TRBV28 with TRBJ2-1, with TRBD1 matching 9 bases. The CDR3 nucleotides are TGTGCCAGCAGTACCCACAGGGGGCAAACCTCCTACAATGAGCAGTTCTTC. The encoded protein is CASSTHRGQTSYNEQFF.